This T cell receptor beta chain was identified during a study of regulatory T cells in long-lasting Graves disease. Study-wide points: Investigators studied peripheral blood only, not thyroid tissue. TRBV28, TRBJ1-2 and TRBJ2-5 were favored in persistent disease.

The CDR3 spans 14 residues. V lost 3 bases, J lost 3 bases, and 15 bases lay in between. Germline V gene sequence: CDR1 DFQATT, CDR2 SNEGSKA (reference sequence). This clonotype was detected many times. The antigen is not known. Time point indicated: persistent/refractory GD, antithyroid drugs over 5 years with positive TRAb. The TCR library used RNA extracted from PBMCs. Building of the TCR beta libraries involved iRepertoire HTBI primers and Arm-PCR of CDR3 regions. TCRdb used MiXCR to reprocess the multiplex PCR reads, holding one entry per CDR3 protein. The sample has 350,000 to 500,000 distinct CDR3 sequences; around 20% are singletons.

This material consisted of peripheral blood mononuclear cells (PBMCs), taken when the disease was refractory, from a patient treated with antithyroid drugs. The TCR was taken from a female donor with Graves disease. The chain links TRBV20-1 to TRBJ2-7; the D is unclear. The CDR3 DNA reads as TGCAGTGCTAGCCCTACCCGGCTGAGCTACGAGCAGTACTTC. Its protein product is CSASPTRLSYEQYF.